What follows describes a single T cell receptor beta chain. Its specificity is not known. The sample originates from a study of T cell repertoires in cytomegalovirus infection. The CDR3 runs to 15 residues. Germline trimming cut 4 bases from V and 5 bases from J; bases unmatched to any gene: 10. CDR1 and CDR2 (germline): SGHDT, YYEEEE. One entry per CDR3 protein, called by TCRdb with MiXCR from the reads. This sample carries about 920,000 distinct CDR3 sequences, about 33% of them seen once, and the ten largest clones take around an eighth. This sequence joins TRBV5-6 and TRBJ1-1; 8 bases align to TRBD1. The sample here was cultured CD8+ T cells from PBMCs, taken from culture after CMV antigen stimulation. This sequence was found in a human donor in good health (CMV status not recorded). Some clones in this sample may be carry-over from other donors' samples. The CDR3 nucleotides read TGTGCCAGCAGCGAGATTCAGGGGGCCGGGACTGAAGCTTTCTTT. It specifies CASSEIQGAGTEAFF.